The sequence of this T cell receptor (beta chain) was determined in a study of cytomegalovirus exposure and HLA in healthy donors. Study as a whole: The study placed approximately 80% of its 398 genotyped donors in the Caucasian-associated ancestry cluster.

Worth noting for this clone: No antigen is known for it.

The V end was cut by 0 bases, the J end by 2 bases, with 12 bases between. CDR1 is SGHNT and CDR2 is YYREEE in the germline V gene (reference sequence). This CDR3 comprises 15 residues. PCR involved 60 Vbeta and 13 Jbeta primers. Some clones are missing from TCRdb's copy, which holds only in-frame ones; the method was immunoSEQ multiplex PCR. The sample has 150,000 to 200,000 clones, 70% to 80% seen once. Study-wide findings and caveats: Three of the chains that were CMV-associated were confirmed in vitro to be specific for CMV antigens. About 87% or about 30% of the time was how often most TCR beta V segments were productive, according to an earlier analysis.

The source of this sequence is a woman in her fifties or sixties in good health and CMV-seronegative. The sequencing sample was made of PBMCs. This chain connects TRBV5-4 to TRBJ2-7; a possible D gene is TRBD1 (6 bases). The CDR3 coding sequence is TGTGCCAGCAGCTTGGAACCAGGGGTCACCTACGAGCAGTACTTC. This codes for CASSLEPGVTYEQYF. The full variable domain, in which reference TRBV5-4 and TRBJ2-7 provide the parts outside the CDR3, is ETGVTQSPTHLIKTRGQQVTLRCSSQSGHNTVSWYQQALGQGPQFIFQYYREEENGRGNFPPRFSGLQFPNYSSELNVNALELDDSALYLCASSLEPGVTYEQYFGPGTRLTVT.